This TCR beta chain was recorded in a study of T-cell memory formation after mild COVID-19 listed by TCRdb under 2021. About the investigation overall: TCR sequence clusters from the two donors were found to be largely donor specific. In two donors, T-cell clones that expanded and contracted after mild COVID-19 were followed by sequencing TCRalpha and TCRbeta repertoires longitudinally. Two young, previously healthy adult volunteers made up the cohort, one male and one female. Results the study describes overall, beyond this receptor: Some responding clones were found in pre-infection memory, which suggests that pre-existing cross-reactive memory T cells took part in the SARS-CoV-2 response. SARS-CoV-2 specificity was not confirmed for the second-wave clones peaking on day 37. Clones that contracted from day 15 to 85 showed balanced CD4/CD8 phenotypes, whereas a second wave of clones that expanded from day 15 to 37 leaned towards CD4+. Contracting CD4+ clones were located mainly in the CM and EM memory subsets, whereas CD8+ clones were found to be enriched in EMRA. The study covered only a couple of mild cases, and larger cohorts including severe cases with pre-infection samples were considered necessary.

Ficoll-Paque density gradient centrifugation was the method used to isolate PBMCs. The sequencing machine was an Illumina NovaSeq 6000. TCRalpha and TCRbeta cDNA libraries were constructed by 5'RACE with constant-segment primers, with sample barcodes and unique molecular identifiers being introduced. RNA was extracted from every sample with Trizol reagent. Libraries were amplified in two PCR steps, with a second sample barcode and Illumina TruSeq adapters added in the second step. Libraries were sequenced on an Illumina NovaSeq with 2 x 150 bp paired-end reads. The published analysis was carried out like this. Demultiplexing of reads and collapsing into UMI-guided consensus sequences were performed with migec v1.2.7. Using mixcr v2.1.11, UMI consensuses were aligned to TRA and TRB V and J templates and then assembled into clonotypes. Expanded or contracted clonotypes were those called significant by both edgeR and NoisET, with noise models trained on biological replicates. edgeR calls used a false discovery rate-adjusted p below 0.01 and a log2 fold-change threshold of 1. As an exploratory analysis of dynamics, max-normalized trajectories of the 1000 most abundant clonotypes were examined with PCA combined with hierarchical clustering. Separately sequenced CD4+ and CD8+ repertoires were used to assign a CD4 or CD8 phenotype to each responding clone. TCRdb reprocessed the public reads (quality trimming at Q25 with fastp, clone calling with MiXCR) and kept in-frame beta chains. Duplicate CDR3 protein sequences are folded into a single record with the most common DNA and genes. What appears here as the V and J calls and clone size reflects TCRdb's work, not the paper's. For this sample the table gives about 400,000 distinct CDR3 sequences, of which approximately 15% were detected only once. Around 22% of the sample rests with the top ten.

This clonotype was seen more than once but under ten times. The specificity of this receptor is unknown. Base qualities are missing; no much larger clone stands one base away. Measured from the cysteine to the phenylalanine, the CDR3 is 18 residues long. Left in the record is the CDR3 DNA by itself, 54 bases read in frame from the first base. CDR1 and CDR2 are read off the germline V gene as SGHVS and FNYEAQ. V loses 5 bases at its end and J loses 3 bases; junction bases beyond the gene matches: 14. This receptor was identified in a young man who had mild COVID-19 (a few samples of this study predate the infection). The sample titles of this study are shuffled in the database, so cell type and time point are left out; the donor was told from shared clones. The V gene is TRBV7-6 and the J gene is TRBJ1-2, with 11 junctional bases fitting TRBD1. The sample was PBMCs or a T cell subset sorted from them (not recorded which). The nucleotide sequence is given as TGTGCCAGCAGCCGGAATACGGGACAGGGGGTTTCGGACTATGGCTACACCTTC. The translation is CASSRNTGQGVSDYGYTF.